This T cell receptor beta chain was identified in a study of neurological immune-mediated disorders. This clonotype appeared many times. Time point reported: longitudinal time-point 1 (baseline). PBMCs stored at -80 C, 2 million in total, were the source of the unsorted libraries. The cDNA was generated by 5'RACE with 10-nucleotide random UMIs. TCRdb independently ran MiXCR on the 5' RACE reads; one entry per CDR3 protein. The sample lists over 70,000 distinct CDR3 sequences, 10% seen once, with 9.5% to 10% in the top ten. Material for sequencing was PBMCs. The TCR originated in a man aged 25 to 40 in good health.

The CDR3 here is CASSLLTGLYNEQFF. The CDR3 DNA is TGTGCCAGCAGCCTCCTGACAGGGTTGTACAATGAGCAGTTCTTC. J is TRBJ2-1 and V is TRBV14; 7 bases are a match to TRBD1. The CDR3 length is 15 residues. The V gene end was trimmed by 4 bases and the J gene end by 4 bases; junction bases not matched to a gene: 7. Germline lookup yields CDR1 SGHDN and CDR2 FVKESK.